The 28 T cell receptor beta chains given below trace back to one sample, sequenced in a study of blood T cell repertoires in COVID-19. Libraries were prepared by immunoSEQ multiplex PCR; TCRdb keeps only in-frame clonotypes and omits some of them. The profile shows about 400,000 clones, 75% to 90% of them singletons. The specimen sequenced was peripheral blood. These receptors originate from a woman aged 25 to 39 with active or convalescent COVID-19.

The chain employs TRBV19 and TRBJ1-4; the D gene is possibly TRBD1 (6 bases). The CDR3 loop spans 18 amino acids. Germline-derived CDR1 and CDR2 are LNHDA and SQIVND (reference sequence). V was clipped by 6 bases and J by 1 base, with 21 bases between them. The DNA for the CDR3 is TGTGCCAGTAGGCAAGTGGGGGCGTTTGGAAAAACTAATGAAAAACTGTTTTTT. It specifies CASRQVGAFGKTNEKLFF.

The CDR3: CASSEGMANTEAFF. CDR3 bases: TGTGCCAGTAGTGAGGGTATGGCGAACACTGAAGCTTTCTTT. The chain has TRBV19 and TRBJ1-1; no definite D call. Looked up from germline, CDR1 is LNHDA and CDR2 is SQIVND (reference sequence). The CDR3 spans 14 residues. V was pared by 5 bases and J by 1 base, with 11 bases between.

V is TRBV18 and J is TRBJ1-4, with D perhaps matching TRBD1 (5 bases). V was shortened by 3 bases and J by 4 bases, with 12 bases between the two germline ends. The CDR3 is made up of 15 amino acids. Germline assignment: CDR1 KGHSH and CDR2 LQKENI. The CDR3 spells CASSPMGGYNEKLFF. The DNA of the CDR3 is TGTGCCAGCTCACCCATGGGGGGATATAATGAAAAACTGTTTTTT.

The chain links TRBV11-2 to TRBJ1-6, with D possibly matching TRBD1 (5 bases). The CDR3 runs to 15 residues. V lost 2 bases to trimming and J lost 4 bases, with 9 bases between them. CDR1 SGHAT and CDR2 FQNNGV come from the germline V gene. CDR3 region: CASSLLDSYNSPLHF. DNA of the CDR3: TGTGCCAGCAGCTTACTTGACAGTTATAATTCACCCCTCCACTTT.

In the case of this clone: Within the sample, other DNA sequences also encode this same CDR3. This rearrangement joins TRBV3-1 (or the pseudogene TRBV3-2) to TRBJ2-3; D gene uncertain. The length of the CDR3 is 13 residues. Germline assignment: CDR1 LGHDT and CDR2 YNNKEL (reference sequence). Trimming cost V 2 bases and J 2 bases, with 5 bases left between them. The CDR3 bases are TGTGCCAGCAGCCAATATTCCACAGATACGCAGTATTTT. It yields the protein CASSQYSTDTQYF.

This clone was detected only once. V usage is TRBV18 and J usage is TRBJ1-2, with 9 nucleotides matching TRBD1. The CDR3 is made up of 15 amino acids. With V trimmed by 3 bases and J by 5 bases, 7 bases remained unmatched. From germline, CDR1 is KGHSH and CDR2 LQKENI. The CDR3 DNA sequence: TGTGCCAGCTCACCGGGACAGGGAGAGTCATATGGCTACACCTTC. Encoded protein: CASSPGQGESYGYTF.

The CDR3 bases are TGCAGCGTTCCAGGGGACTATGGCTACACCTTC. It codes for CSVPGDYGYTF. V usage is TRBV29-1 and J usage is TRBJ1-2; D is perhaps TRBD1 (6 bases). The V gene's germline CDR1 is SQVTM and CDR2 ANQGSEA. CDR3 length: 11 residues. V shed 5 bases and J shed 3 bases, with 7 bases lying between them.

This clone has a single count. The genes are TRBV4-1 and TRBJ2-1; 8 bases align to TRBD2. Germline CDR1 and CDR2: MGHRA and YSYEKL. This CDR3 region has 15 residues. The junction had 9 bases not matched to a gene; V was cut back by 5 bases and J by 6 bases. The CDR3 DNA follows: TGCGCCAGCAGCGCCGGAGCGGGAGACCGCAATGAGCAGTTCTTC. Its translation is CASSAGAGDRNEQFF.

The chain has TRBV10-3 and TRBJ1-2, with 12 bases matching TRBD1. After removal of 8 bases from V and 4 bases from J, the junction contained 2 bases not matched to a gene. The CDR3 has 13 amino acids. The germline CDR1 and CDR2 sequences are ENHRY and SYGVKD. The CDR3 DNA sequence: TGTGCCATCCCGGGACAGGGGGCCTATGGCTACACCTTC. Translated: CAIPGQGAYGYTF.

The chain uses TRBV19 and TRBJ1-5, with 7 bases that match TRBD1. V lost 5 bases to trimming and J lost 0 bases; unmatched junction nucleotides: 4. The CDR3 spans 15 residues. Germline CDR1 reads LNHDA; CDR2 reads SQIVND (reference sequence). CDR3 sequence (DNA): TGTGCCAGTAGTTGGGACAGCTATAGCAATCAGCCCCAGCATTTT. Translated, it gives CASSWDSYSNQPQHF.

The chain combines TRBV6-4 with TRBJ1-5, with 10 positions matching TRBD1. Germline loops: CDR1 MRHNA, CDR2 SNTAGT. V lost 9 bases and J lost 4; bases outside the gene matches: 15. The CDR3 is made up of 17 amino acids. CDR3 in DNA: TGTGCCAGTGCCGGGGACAGGGGTTCCCCTAGGAATCAGCCCCAGCATTTT. This translates into CASAGDRGSPRNQPQHF.

The J gene is TRBJ1-1, the V gene TRBV9, with TRBD1 as a possible D gene (6 bases). V gave up 0 bases and J gave up 1 base, with 16 bases separating them. Germline V CDR1 and CDR2: SGDLS, YYNGEE. The CDR3 is 17 residues long. The CDR3 coding sequence is TGTGCCAGCAGCGTAGGCGAGGGGGTGGTAGAGAACACTGAAGCTTTCTTT. Translated: CASSVGEGVVENTEAFF.

This clone came up a few times. The rearrangement uses TRBV15 and TRBJ1-6; no clear D gene. Trimming cost V 0 bases and J 10 bases, with 19 bases left between them. The CDR3 extends over 17 amino acids. Germline loops: CDR1 LNHNV, CDR2 YYDKDF (reference sequence). This CDR3 is CATSRETVRKGGSPLHF. The CDR3 region has the DNA TGTGCCACCAGCAGAGAAACGGTGCGGAAAGGCGGATCACCCCTCCACTTT.

This rearrangement joins TRBV7-8 to TRBJ2-2, with 14 bases lining up with TRBD2. The ends lost 1 base at V and 3 bases at J; junction bases unmatched: 10. The CDR3 spans 20 residues. Per the germline V gene, CDR1 is SGHVS and CDR2 is FQNEAQ. Here the CDR3 reads CASSLGLAGGVSGDTGELFF. The CDR3 nucleotides read TGTGCCAGCAGCTTAGGACTAGCGGGAGGGGTCAGTGGAGACACCGGGGAGCTGTTTTTT.

V usage is TRBV29-1 and J usage is TRBJ1-2; D might be TRBD1 (5 bases). Looked up from germline, CDR1 is SQVTM and CDR2 is ANQGSEA. This CDR3 is 11 amino acids long. Here the CDR3 DNA reads TGCAGTGCCGAGGAGGGGAACGGCTACACCTTC. This codes for CSAEEGNGYTF.

The chain carries TRBV10-2 and TRBJ2-1; a possible D gene is TRBD2 (5 bases). The CDR3 extends over 14 amino acids. Between the trimmed V and J ends, which lost 8 bases and 0 bases, there was a span of 11 bases. The germline gives CDR1 WSHSY, CDR2 SAAADI. The CDR3 sequence is CASSAGSSYNEQFF. DNA for the CDR3: TGCGCCAGCTCGGCTGGGAGCTCCTACAATGAGCAGTTCTTC.

The genes are TRBV2 and TRBJ2-5, with D possibly matching TRBD1 (6 bases). There are 15 residues in the CDR3. The V gene lost 7 bases and the J gene lost 1 base, with 16 bases spanning the gap. Germline lookup yields CDR1 SNHLY and CDR2 FYNNEI. For the CDR3, the DNA is TGTGCCAGCACAGTACAACAGGGATCCCAAGAGACCCAGTACTTC. Its translation: CASTVQQGSQETQYF.

The rearrangement joins TRBV6-2 or TRBV6-3 to TRBJ1-4, with D possibly TRBD1 on 6 matching bases. This CDR3 is 13 amino acids long. The ends were cut back, 5 bases at V and 15 bases at J, with 19 bases in the middle. Germline lookup yields CDR1 MNHEY and CDR2 SVGEGT. The CDR3 reads CASSGPTGQRVFF. For the CDR3, the DNA is TGTGCCAGCAGTGGCCCTACAGGGCAGCGAGTGTTTTTT.

The gene calls are TRBV4-1 and TRBJ1-5, with 7 positions matching TRBD1. Losses at the gene ends were 0 bases for V and 9 bases for J; bases not matched to a gene: 5. This CDR3 is built from 14 residues. The germline V gene has CDR1 MGHRA and CDR2 YSYEKL. CDR3 in amino acids: CASSQDQGGAPQHF. The CDR3 DNA reads as TGCGCCAGCAGCCAAGATCAGGGGGGAGCGCCCCAGCATTTT.

The gene calls are TRBV7-9 and TRBJ2-5; 10 bases line up with TRBD1. The germline V gene encodes CDR1 SEHNR and CDR2 FQNEAQ (reference sequence). V lost 5 bases, J lost 5 bases, and 8 bases stayed unmatched. The CDR3 is 15 amino acids. The CDR3 protein is CASSPGQGSGETQYF. Written as DNA, the CDR3 is TGTGCCAGCAGCCCGGGACAGGGGTCTGGGGAGACCCAGTACTTC.

V usage is TRBV10-3 and J usage is TRBJ1-2, with TRBD1 matching 7 bases. The CDR3 covers 13 residues. V lost 5 bases, J lost 2 bases, and 2 bases stayed unmatched. Germline assignment: CDR1 ENHRY and CDR2 SYGVKD. The CDR3 here is CAISTGDNYGYTF. In DNA form, the CDR3 reads TGTGCCATCAGTACAGGGGACAACTATGGCTACACCTTC.

The chain carries TRBV6-1 and TRBJ1-1; D unresolved. Trimming shortened V by 3 bases and J by 0 bases, and 11 bases separated the two germline ends. The germline gives CDR1 MNHNS, CDR2 SASEGT. The CDR3 is 15 residues long. CDR3 in amino acids: CASSDHLGLNTEAFF. DNA for the CDR3: TGTGCCAGCAGTGACCACCTCGGGTTGAACACTGAAGCTTTCTTT.

CDR3 protein: CASSRVGSTGELFF. For the CDR3, the DNA is TGCGCCAGCAGCCGTGTGGGGAGCACCGGGGAGCTGTTTTTT. This chain links TRBV5-1 with TRBJ2-2; tentatively, D is TRBD2 (5 bases). CDR3 length equals 14 residues. Germline V lookup: CDR1 SGHRS, CDR2 YFSETQ. V was cut by 4 bases and J by 4 bases, with 11 bases left in between.

The chain carries TRBV5-1 and TRBJ2-3; no clear D. Germline CDR1 reads SGHRS; CDR2 reads YFSETQ. Trimming stripped 0 bases from V and 4 bases from J, with 12 bases between. The CDR3 has 15 residues. Here the CDR3 DNA reads TGCGCCAGCAGCTTGGCCTCCTTGGGCTCAGATACGCAGTATTTT. Encoded protein: CASSLASLGSDTQYF.

This chain uses TRBV6-5 with TRBJ2-7, with 9 bases identical to TRBD1. This CDR3 region has 14 residues. Germline assignment: CDR1 MNHEY and CDR2 SVGAGI. The V gene end was trimmed by 7 bases and the J gene end by 7 bases; junction bases not matched to a gene: 11. The chain's CDR3 is CASTPGQGRGEQYF. CDR3 bases: TGTGCCAGCACCCCAGGACAGGGGAGAGGGGAGCAGTACTTC.

This rearrangement joins TRBV4-2 to TRBJ1-2, with 7 bases lining up with TRBD1. CDR3 size: 14 residues. Germline-derived CDR1 and CDR2 are LGHNA and YNFKEQ. V shed 3 bases and J 8 bases; nucleotides not matched to a gene: 9. Here the CDR3 reads CASSQPGRGEGYTF. CDR3 coding DNA: TGTGCCAGCAGCCAGCCGGGCAGGGGGGAAGGCTACACCTTC.

This chain connects TRBV4-2 to TRBJ2-3, with 8 bases that match TRBD2. V was pared by 0 bases and J by 6 bases, with 8 bases of the junction left unmatched. The CDR3 sequence is 16 residues long. Germline V CDR1 and CDR2: LGHNA, YNFKEQ. DNA for the CDR3: TGTGCCAGCAGCCAAGATCTTAGCGGGGCGAGGGATACGCAGTATTTT. Translated: CASSQDLSGARDTQYF.

J is TRBJ2-1 and V is TRBV5-1, with D possibly TRBD2 on 6 matching bases. The germline V gene has CDR1 SGHRS and CDR2 YFSETQ. The CDR3 contains 14 residues. V lost 1 base to trimming and J lost 5 bases, with 10 bases between them. The CDR3: CASSLPGEDNEQFF. CDR3 nucleotides: TGCGCCAGCAGCTTGCCGGGAGAGGACAATGAGCAGTTCTTC.